This T cell receptor beta chain was recovered during a study of blood T cell repertoires in COVID-19. Study-level background: The study drew acute and convalescent COVID-19 samples from the United States, Italy and Spain.

Donors in Cohort 3 counted as recovered after two negative PCRs, clearance, or symptom resolution. V lost 3 bases and J 6 bases, leaving 9 bases between the germline ends. This CDR3 region has 13 residues. CDR1 is LNHDA and CDR2 is SQIVND in the germline V gene (reference sequence). As processed by the authors: Researchers report that nucleated cell counts were estimated from reference gene primer amplification. Using immunoSEQ multiplex PCR, the repertoire was profiled, and TCRdb retains in-frame clones only, with some absent. V, J and clone size are taken as reported in that table, and D and trimming were inferred from the DNA itself. The data show about 300,000 clones, approximately 85% seen once.

This chain connects TRBV19 to TRBJ2-1; D perhaps matches TRBD2 (5 bases). This receptor was identified in a man aged 30 to 45 who had recovered from COVID-19. Sample: PBMCs or T cells enriched from blood (not recorded which). CDR3 coding DNA: TGTGCCAGTAGTATTCAGACTACCAATGAGCAGTTCTTC. This gives the protein CASSIQTTNEQFF.